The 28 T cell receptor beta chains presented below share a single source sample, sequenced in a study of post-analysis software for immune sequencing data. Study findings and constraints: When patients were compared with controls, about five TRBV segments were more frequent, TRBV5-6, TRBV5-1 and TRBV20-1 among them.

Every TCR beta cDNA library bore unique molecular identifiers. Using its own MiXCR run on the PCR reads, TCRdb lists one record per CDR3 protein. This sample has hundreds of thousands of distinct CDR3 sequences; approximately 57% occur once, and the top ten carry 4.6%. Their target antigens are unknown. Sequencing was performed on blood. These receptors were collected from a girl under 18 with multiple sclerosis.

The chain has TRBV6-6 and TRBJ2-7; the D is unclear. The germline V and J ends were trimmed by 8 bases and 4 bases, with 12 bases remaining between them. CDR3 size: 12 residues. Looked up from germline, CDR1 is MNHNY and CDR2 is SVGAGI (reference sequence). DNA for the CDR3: TGTGCCAGCCTGACAACCTGGTACGAGCAGTACTTC. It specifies CASLTTWYEQYF.

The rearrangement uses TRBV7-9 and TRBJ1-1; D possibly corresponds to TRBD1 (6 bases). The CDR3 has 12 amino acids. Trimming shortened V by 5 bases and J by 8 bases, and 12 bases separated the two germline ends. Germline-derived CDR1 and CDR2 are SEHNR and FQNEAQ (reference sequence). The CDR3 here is CASSPKGVEAFF. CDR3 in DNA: TGTGCCAGCAGCCCCAAGGGGGTGGAAGCTTTCTTT.

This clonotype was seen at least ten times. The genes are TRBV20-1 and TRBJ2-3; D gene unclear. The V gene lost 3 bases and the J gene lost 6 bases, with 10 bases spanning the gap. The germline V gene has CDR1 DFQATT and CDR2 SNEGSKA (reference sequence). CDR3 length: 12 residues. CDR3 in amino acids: CSARLVGDTQYF. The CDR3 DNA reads TGCAGTGCTAGGCTAGTTGGGGATACGCAGTATTTT.

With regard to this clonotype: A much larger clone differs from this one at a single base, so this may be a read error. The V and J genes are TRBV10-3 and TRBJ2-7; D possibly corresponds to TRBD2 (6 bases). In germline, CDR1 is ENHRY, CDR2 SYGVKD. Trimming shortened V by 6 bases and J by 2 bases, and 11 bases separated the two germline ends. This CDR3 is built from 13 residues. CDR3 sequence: CAIRRGLPYEQYF. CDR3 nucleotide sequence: TGTGCCATCAGGCGGGGTCTCCCCTACGAGCAGTACTTC.

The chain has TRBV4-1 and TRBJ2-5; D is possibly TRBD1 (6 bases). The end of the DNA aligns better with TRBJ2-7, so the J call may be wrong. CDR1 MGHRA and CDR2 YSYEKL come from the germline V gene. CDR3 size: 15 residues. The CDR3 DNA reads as TGCGCCAGCAGCCAAGATGAACAGGGACGGGGCGAGCAGTACTTC. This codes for CASSQDEQGRGEQYF.

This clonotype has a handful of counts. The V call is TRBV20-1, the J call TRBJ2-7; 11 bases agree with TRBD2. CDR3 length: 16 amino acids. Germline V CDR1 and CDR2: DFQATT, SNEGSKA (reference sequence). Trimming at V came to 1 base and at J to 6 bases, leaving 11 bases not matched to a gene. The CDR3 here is CSARAPLGLAGGEQYF. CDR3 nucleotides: TGCAGTGCTAGAGCCCCGCTAGGCCTAGCGGGAGGCGAGCAGTACTTC.

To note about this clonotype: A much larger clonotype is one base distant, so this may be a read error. CDR3 DNA: TGCGCCAGCAGCTGGACCTCAACAGGCGAGCAGTACTTC. Its translation is CASSWTSTGEQYF. The rearrangement links TRBV5-1 to TRBJ2-5, with D possibly being TRBD1 (5 bases). The J call may be in error: the DNA end matches TRBJ2-7 better. CDR3 size: 13 residues. The V gene's germline CDR1 is SGHRS and CDR2 YFSETQ.

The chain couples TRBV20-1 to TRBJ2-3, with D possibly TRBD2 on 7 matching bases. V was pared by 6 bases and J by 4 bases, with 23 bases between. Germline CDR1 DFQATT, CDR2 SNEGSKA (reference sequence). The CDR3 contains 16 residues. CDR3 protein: CSARNPGGGWADTQYF. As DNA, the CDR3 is TGCAGTGCCCGGAACCCGGGCGGGGGCTGGGCAGATACGCAGTATTTT.

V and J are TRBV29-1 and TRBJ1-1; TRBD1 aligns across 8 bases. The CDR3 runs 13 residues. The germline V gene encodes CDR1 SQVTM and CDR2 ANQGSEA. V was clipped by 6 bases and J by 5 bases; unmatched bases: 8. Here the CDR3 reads CSVAGQGGTEAFF. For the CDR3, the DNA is TGCAGCGTCGCTGGACAGGGTGGGACTGAAGCTTTCTTT.

The CDR3 loop is CASSLLAVIPRDNEQFF. For the CDR3, the DNA is TGCGCCAGCAGCCTTCTAGCGGTCATCCCTCGGGACAATGAGCAGTTCTTC. This sequence joins TRBV4-1 and TRBJ2-1; 7 bases line up with TRBD2. Germline CDR1 is MGHRA and CDR2 is YSYEKL. This CDR3 contains 17 residues. V trimming: 4 bases; J trimming: 5 bases; junction bases outside the gene matches: 14.

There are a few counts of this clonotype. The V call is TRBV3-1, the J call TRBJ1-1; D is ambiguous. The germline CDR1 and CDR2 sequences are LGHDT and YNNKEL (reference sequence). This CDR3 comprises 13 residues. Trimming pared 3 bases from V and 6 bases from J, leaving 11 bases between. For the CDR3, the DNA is TGTGCCAGCAGCCAGGCTCTGATGGCTGAAGCTTTCTTT. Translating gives CASSQALMAEAFF.

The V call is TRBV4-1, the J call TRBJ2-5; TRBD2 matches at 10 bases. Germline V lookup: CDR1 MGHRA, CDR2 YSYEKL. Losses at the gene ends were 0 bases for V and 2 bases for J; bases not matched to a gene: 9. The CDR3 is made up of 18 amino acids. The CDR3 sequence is CASSQDGAGLAQQETQYF. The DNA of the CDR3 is TGCGCCAGCAGCCAAGACGGAGCGGGACTAGCGCAACAAGAGACCCAGTACTTC.

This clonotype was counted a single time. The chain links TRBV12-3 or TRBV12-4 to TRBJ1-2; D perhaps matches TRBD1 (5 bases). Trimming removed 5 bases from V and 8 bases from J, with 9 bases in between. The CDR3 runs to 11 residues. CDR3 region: CASSTGWGYTF. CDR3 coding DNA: TGTGCCAGCAGTACAGGATGGGGCTACACCTTC.

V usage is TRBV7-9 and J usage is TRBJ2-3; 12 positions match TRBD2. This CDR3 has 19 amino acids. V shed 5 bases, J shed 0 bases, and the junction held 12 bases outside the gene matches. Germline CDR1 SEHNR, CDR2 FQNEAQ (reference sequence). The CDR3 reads CASSLLAGGQKISTDTQYF. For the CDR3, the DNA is TGTGCCAGCAGCCTACTAGCGGGAGGACAAAAAATAAGCACAGATACGCAGTATTTT.

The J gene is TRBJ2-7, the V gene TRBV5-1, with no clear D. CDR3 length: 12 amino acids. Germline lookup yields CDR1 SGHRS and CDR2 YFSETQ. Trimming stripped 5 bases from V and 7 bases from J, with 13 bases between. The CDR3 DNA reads TGCGCCAGCAGGCCCTCGGGCGGTGAGCAGTACTTC. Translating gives CASRPSGGEQYF.

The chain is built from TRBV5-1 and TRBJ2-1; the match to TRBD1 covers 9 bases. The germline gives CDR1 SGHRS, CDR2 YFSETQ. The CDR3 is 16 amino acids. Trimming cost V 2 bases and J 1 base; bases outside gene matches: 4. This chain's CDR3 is CASSFKTGGSYNEQFF. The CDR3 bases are TGCGCCAGCAGCTTTAAGACAGGGGGATCCTACAATGAGCAGTTCTTC.

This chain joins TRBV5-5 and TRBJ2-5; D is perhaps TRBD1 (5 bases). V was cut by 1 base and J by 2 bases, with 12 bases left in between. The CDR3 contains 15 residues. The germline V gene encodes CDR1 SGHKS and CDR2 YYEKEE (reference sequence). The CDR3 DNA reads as TGTGCCAGCAGCTTGCAGGGATGGCGGCAAGAGACCCAGTACTTC. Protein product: CASSLQGWRQETQYF.

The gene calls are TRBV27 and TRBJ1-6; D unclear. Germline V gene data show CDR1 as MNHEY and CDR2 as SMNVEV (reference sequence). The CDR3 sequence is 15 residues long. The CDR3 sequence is CTTRNGIKEDSPLHF. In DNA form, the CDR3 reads TGTACCACCCGCAATGGAATCAAAGAAGATTCACCCCTCCACTTT.

The CDR3: CASSLRTSGGTGEQFF. The CDR3 DNA sequence: TGTGCCAGCAGCCTCCGGACTAGCGGGGGGACCGGTGAGCAGTTCTTC. The chain couples TRBV5-6 to TRBJ2-1, with 14 bases matching TRBD2. V lost 4 bases, J lost 9 bases, and 9 bases stayed unmatched. This CDR3 region has 16 residues. Looked up from germline, CDR1 is SGHDT and CDR2 is YYEEEE.

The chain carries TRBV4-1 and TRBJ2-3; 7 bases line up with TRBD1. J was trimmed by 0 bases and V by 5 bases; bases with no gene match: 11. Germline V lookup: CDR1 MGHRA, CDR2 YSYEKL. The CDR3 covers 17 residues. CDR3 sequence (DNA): TGCGCCAGCAGCTCCATTTTGGACAGGCCTAGCACAGATACGCAGTATTTT. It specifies CASSSILDRPSTDTQYF.

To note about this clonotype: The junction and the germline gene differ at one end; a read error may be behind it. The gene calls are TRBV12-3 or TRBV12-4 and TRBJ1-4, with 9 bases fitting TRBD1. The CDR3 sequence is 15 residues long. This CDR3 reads CASSHPGQGNEKRFF. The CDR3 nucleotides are TGTGCCAGCAGCCACCCGGGACAGGGTAATGAAAAACGGTTTTTT.

The CDR3 sequence: CASSEGQGVGGYTF. The CDR3, as DNA: TGTGCCAGCAGTGAAGGGCAGGGGGTAGGAGGCTACACCTTC. This sequence joins TRBV2 and TRBJ1-2, with 7 bases fitting TRBD1. This CDR3 contains 14 residues. CDR1 and CDR2 from the germline V gene are SNHLY and FYNNEI. J lost 8 bases, V lost 1 base, and 7 bases had no gene match.

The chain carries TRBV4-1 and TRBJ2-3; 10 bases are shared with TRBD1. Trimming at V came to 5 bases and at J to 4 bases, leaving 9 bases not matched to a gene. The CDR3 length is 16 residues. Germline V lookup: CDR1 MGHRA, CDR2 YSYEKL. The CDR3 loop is CASSFRTGGGADTQYF. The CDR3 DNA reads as TGCGCCAGCAGCTTTCGGACAGGGGGGGGCGCAGATACGCAGTATTTT.

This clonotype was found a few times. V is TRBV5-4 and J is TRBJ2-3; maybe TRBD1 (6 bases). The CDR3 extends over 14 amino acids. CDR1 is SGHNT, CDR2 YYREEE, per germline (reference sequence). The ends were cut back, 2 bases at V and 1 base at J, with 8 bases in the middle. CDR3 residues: CASSFRTGTDTQYF. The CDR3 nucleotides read TGTGCCAGCAGCTTCAGGACAGGCACAGATACGCAGTATTTT. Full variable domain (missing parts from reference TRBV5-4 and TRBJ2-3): ETGVTQSPTHLIKTRGQQVTLRCSSQSGHNTVSWYQQALGQGPQFIFQYYREEENGRGNFPPRFSGLQFPNYSSELNVNALELDDSALYLCASSFRTGTDTQYFGPGTRLTVL.

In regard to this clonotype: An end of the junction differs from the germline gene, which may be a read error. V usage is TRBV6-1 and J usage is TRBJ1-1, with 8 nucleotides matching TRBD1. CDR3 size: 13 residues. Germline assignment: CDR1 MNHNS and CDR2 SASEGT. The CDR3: CAGSADRDVEAFF. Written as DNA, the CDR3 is TGTGCCGGCAGTGCGGACAGGGATGTTGAAGCTTTCTTT.

CDR3 residues: CSASSRPGGETQYF. The CDR3 DNA reads as TGCAGTGCTAGTTCCAGGCCGGGAGGAGAGACCCAGTACTTC. This chain connects TRBV20-1 to TRBJ2-7; TRBD2 agrees at 7 bases. The end of the DNA is better explained by TRBJ2-5, so the J call may be wrong. The CDR3 covers 14 residues. Germline assignment: CDR1 DFQATT and CDR2 SNEGSKA (reference sequence).

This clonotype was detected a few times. Written as DNA, the CDR3 is TGTGCCAGCAGCCAAACTAGCGAGGAGACCCAGTACTTC. Protein: CASSQTSEETQYF. The chain joins TRBV3-1 to TRBJ2-5; 7 bases are a match to TRBD2. The CDR3 is 13 residues long. With V trimmed by 2 bases and J by 5 bases, 2 bases remained unmatched. Germline V CDR1 and CDR2: LGHDT, YNNKEL (reference sequence).

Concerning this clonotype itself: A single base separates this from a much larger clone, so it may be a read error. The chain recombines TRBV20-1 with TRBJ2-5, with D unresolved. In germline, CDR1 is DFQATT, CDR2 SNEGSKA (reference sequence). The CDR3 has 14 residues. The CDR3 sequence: CSAREGAPQEAQYF. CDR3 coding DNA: TGCAGTGCTAGAGAGGGTGCACCGCAAGAGGCCCAGTACTTC.